This T cell receptor beta chain was sequenced during a study of blood T cell repertoires in COVID-19 (dated by TCRdb to about 2020). Describing the broader study: Samples from collaborators originated in the United States, Italy and Spain and spanned both the acute and convalescent phases of COVID-19. The material from the prospective study consisted of cDNA or gDNA derived from T cells, B-cell-depleted T cells, or PBMCs. Subjects who had been exposed to COVID-19, were actively infected with it, or had recovered from it provided the deeply sampled blood TCRbeta repertoires that made up the dataset. The repertoires were made available in a free public database intended to serve as a resource for research on the immune response to SARS-CoV-2. The samples were drawn from two sources: the first 160 participants of the ongoing ImmuneRACE study, and 950 to 1,500 subjects contributed by 6 global collaborators. Sample metadata almost always included a de-identified subject ID, COVID-19 status, age in years and sex. Where available, HLA class I and class II types were taken from metadata supplied by the sample provider and were not determined by assay-based typing. Broad study findings and their caveats: How much clinical and demographic metadata was included differed by source and by participant, and the metadata was provided uncurated.

Turning to this clone: Its antigen remains undetermined. Within one base of it there is no much larger clone, and no base qualities were kept.

Collaborating institutions collected whole blood in K2EDTA tubes following their own protocols. For TCRbeta analysis, collaborators shipped samples in one of three forms: frozen whole blood, isolated PBMCs, or DNA extracted from either of those sample types. TCRbeta CDR3 regions were amplified from genomic DNA by means of the immunoSEQ Assay, a bias-controlled multiplex PCR. The source study handled its data this way. Nucleated cell counts per sample were estimated from amplification of reference gene primers within the assay. Sequence reads were collapsed and filtered to measure the absolute abundance of every unique TCRbeta CDR3 rearrangement. For each sample, productive Simpson clonality was calculated by taking the square root of Simpson's diversity index across productive rearrangements. The clones in this table, taken by TCRdb from immuneACCESS, are in-frame only. Not every clone is retained; where verified, under half of the shortfall comes from an unresolved V gene, and the cause of the rest is unknown. D and trimming come from the DNA, and the V and J calls and clone size come from that table. A total of under 300,000 clones appear in this sample, approximately 83% of them only once. The leading ten clones occupy 5.5% of the sample.

The material sequenced was peripheral blood. The sequence derives from a human donor in a cohort sampled during active COVID-19.

The base sequence is TGTGCCAGTAGTATAGGGACAGGGACGAACTACGAGCAGTACTTC. Its protein reads: CASSIGTGTNYEQYF. The sequence links TRBV19 to TRBJ2-7; the junction holds 8 bases that match TRBD1. Including cysteine and phenylalanine, the CDR3 has 15 amino acids. The only DNA kept is the CDR3, 45 bases in frame from the first base. Germline trimming: 1 base from V, 3 bases from J; junction bases outside gene matches: 5. CDR1 and CDR2 are read off the germline V gene (reference sequence) as LNHDA and SQIVND.